This TCR beta chain was identified in a study of graft-versus-host responses after intestinal transplantation. Study-wide context: The whole recipient group had anti-thymocyte globulin induction followed by tacrolimus and steroids for roughly 3 years.

Trimming took 10 bases from V and 3 from J; bases not matched to a gene: 11. Germline CDR1 is MDHEN and CDR2 is SYDVKM. This CDR3 has 15 amino acids. Findings of the study overall: GvH clones were found in recipient marrow; some appeared first in ileum or blood. GvH clone levels peaked in circulation, and this peak was associated with early post-transplant HvG declines.

Here immunoSEQ multiplex PCR was the method, and the copy in TCRdb shows in-frame clones only, minus some. The sample gives tens of thousands of clones, over 85% of which show up once; around 1.1% is in the top ten. In regard to this clone: Its antigen is currently unknown.

Source: unstimulated CD8+ T cells sorted from spleen or lymph node cells, taken before transplant. The V and J genes are TRBV28 and TRBJ2-2; 7 bases are a match to TRBD2. The receptor was isolated from a human donor who was the organ donor for an intestinal transplant. This CDR3 is CATYSLAEYTGELFF. In DNA form, the CDR3 reads TGTGCCACCTACTCCCTAGCGGAGTACACCGGGGAGCTGTTTTTT.